The rows below give T cell receptor beta chains drawn from one sample of a study of blood T cell repertoires in COVID-19. Profiling relied on immunoSEQ multiplex PCR, and the TCRdb table lists in-frame clones only, not all of them. The repertoire has 300,000 to 350,000 clones, approximately 90% of them found once; the top ten carry about 2%. Specimen: peripheral blood. These receptors were obtained from a man between 18 and 35 years old with active or convalescent COVID-19. CDR3s include the opening cysteine and the closing phenylalanine or tryptophan. Each record gives: J gene, clone size, V gene, D gene, CDR3 DNA, CDR3 protein. The D gene is left open where the match is weak. Clone size is not always given. Where it is, it says once, few, many or a class for expanded clones.

TRBJ2-7,NA,TRBV7-3,TRBD2,TGTGCCAGCAGCTTAAAAGCGGGAGGGAAGAACGAGCAGTACTTC,CASSLKAGGKNEQYF
TRBJ1-2,few,TRBV13,TRBD1,TGTGCCAGCAGCCTAGGACAGGGTAGCTATGGCTACACCTTC,CASSLGQGSYGYTF
TRBJ2-1,NA,TRBV19,NA,TGTGCCAGTAGTTTCGGCAATGAGCAGTTCTTC,CASSFGNEQFF
TRBJ2-6,NA,TRBV6-2/TRBV6-3,NA,TGTGCCAGCAGCCGACAAGGACTAATCAACTCTGGGGCCAACGTCCTGACTTTC,CASSRQGLINSGANVLTF
TRBJ2-2,NA,TRBV4-3,NA,TGCGCCAGCAGCAAACAGATTCCGAACACCGGGGAGCTGTTTTTT,CASSKQIPNTGELFF
TRBJ2-7,NA,TRBV29-1,NA,TGCAGCGTTGAAGGGCAGGGGCCGGGCGAGCAGTACTTC,CSVEGQGPGEQYF
TRBJ2-7,NA,TRBV27,NA,TGTGCCAGCAAGTGGGGGCTCGAGCAGTACTTC,CASKWGLEQYF
TRBJ2-7,NA,TRBV21-1,NA,TGTGCCAGCAGCCCCGGGACTTATTGTTTCTACGAGCAGTACTTC,CASSPGTYCFYEQYF
TRBJ1-2,NA,TRBV3-1/TRBV3-2,NA,TGTGCCAGCAGCATAGGGACTGATATATCTAACTATGGCTACACCTTC,CASSIGTDISNYGYTF
TRBJ2-3,few,TRBV11-2,TRBD2,TGTGCCAGCAGCCGGGAGGGGACCACAGATACGCAGTATTTT,CASSREGTTDTQYF
TRBJ1-1,NA,TRBV4-1,TRBD1,TGCGCCAGCAGCCAAGAGGTCCCACAGGGGGCTCTGGGGGAAGCTTTCTTT,CASSQEVPQGALGEAFF
TRBJ2-1,NA,TRBV7-3,TRBD2,TGTGCCAGCAGCTTAACGGGGGGGAGTAGCGTCAATGAGCAGTTCTTC,CASSLTGGSSVNEQFF
TRBJ2-2,NA,TRBV18,TRBD1,TGTGCCAGCTCACCAATGGGACAGGGGGCGCGCACCGGGGAGCTGTTTTTT,CASSPMGQGARTGELFF
TRBJ2-7,NA,TRBV7-9,NA,TGTGCCAGCAGCTTAGGGGCCAGCTACGAGCAGTACTTC,CASSLGASYEQYF
TRBJ1-5,NA,TRBV20-1,NA,TGCAGTGCTAGTAAAGGAGAGAATAGCAATCAGCCCCAGCATTTT,CSASKGENSNQPQHF
TRBJ2-1,once,TRBV3-1/TRBV3-2,TRBD2,TGTGCCAGCAGCCAAGGTCTGGTAGCGGGCTACAATGAGCAGTTCTTC,CASSQGLVAGYNEQFF
TRBJ2-1,NA,TRBV2,NA,TGTGCCAGCACCAAGCTGGGGGGAGTAGATGAGCAGTTCTTC,CASTKLGGVDEQFF
TRBJ2-1,many,TRBV28,TRBD1,TGTGCCAGCAGCTCGCCGGGACAGGACGACAATGAGCAGTTCTTC,CASSSPGQDDNEQFF